This is a list of T cell receptor beta chains from one sample in a study of cytomegalovirus exposure and HLA in healthy donors. Measured with immunoSEQ multiplex PCR; TCRdb has only the in-frame clones, and not every one. Of under 200,000 clones listed, more than 60% were seen once; the top ten hold about 1.5%. The sample taken for sequencing was PBMCs. Receptors were obtained from a woman aged 25-40 years in good health and CMV-seronegative. Both conserved end residues are part of each CDR3. Each record gives: CDR3 length, clone size, D gene, V gene, J gene, CDR3 DNA, CDR3 protein. The D gene is left open where the match is weak. Clone size, where shown, is once, few, many, or a class for clones that have expanded.

>17|.|TRBD2|TRBV9|TRBJ2-2
TGTGCCAGCAGCGTAACCGGGAGGGGGGATAACACCGGGGAGCTGTTTTTT
CASSVTGRGDNTGELFF
>15|.|.|TRBV5-1|TRBJ2-1
TGCGCCAGCAGCGGGGGGTCAGGGGGCTACAATGAGCAGTTCTTC
CASSGGSGGYNEQFF
>14|.|.|TRBV5-1|TRBJ2-7
TGCGCCAGCAGCTTGGAAACAGGAGTTCTGGAGCAGTACTTC
CASSLETGVLEQYF
>12|.|.|TRBV5-4|TRBJ2-7
TGTGCCAGCAGCCTAGGACAGCGCAAGCAGTACTTC
CASSLGQRKQYF
>15|.|.|TRBV28|TRBJ1-5
TGTGCCAGCATCCCGAGATTGGCAGGGCGGCAGCCCCAGCATTTT
CASIPRLAGRQPQHF
>12|.|.|TRBV6-1|TRBJ2-7
TGTGCCAGCAGATTAGGAGTCTACGAGCAGTACTTC
CASRLGVYEQYF
>13|.|.|TRBV30|TRBJ1-1
TGTGCCTGGAGTGACCGGGGTGACACTGAAGCTTTCTTT
CAWSDRGDTEAFF
>16|.|TRBD1|TRBV5-6|TRBJ1-5
TGTGCCAGCAGCGTAAACAGGGGGGACGGGCGCCAGCCCCAGCATTTT
CASSVNRGDGRQPQHF
>15|.|.|TRBV28|TRBJ2-3
TGTGCCAGCAGTTTCCTAGACAGCCCCACAGATACGCAGTATTTT
CASSFLDSPTDTQYF
>15|few|TRBD1|TRBV4-1|TRBJ1-3
TGCGCCAGCAGCCTAGGACAGGGATCAGGAAACACCATATATTTT
CASSLGQGSGNTIYF
>14|.|.|TRBV7-9|TRBJ2-7
TGTGCCAGCAGCTTAGGGCAGTTTGACTACGAGCAGTACTTC
CASSLGQFDYEQYF
>15|.|TRBD1|TRBV18|TRBJ1-4
TGTGCCAGCTCACCCTGGGACAGTAAGAATGAAAAACTGTTTTTT
CASSPWDSKNEKLFF
>17|.|.|TRBV5-6|TRBJ2-1
TGTGCCAGCAGCTTGGGAGTGGCGGGACTCTCCTACAATGAGCAGTTCTTC
CASSLGVAGLSYNEQFF
>14|.|.|TRBV2|TRBJ1-1
TGTGCCAGCAAAGGGTTCGCGGGGAACACTGAAGCTTTCTTT
CASKGFAGNTEAFF
>15|few|.|TRBV2|TRBJ1-6
TGTGCCAGCAGTTGGGAGGGGCGGCTAAATTCACCCCTCCACTTT
CASSWEGRLNSPLHF
>16|many|TRBD1|TRBV4-1|TRBJ2-7
TGCGCCAGCAGCCAAGTCGAGAGACAGGGCGGTTACGAGCAGTACTTC
CASSQVERQGGYEQYF
>17|.|.|TRBV21-1|TRBJ2-3
TGTGCCAGCAGCAAAACGCGAGCGGGGGATTTCACAGATACGCAGTATTTT
CASSKTRAGDFTDTQYF
>14|once|TRBD1|TRBV27|TRBJ2-1
TGTGCCAGCAGTCGCAAACAGGGGGGCAATGAGCAGTTCTTC
CASSRKQGGNEQFF
>14|.|.|TRBV11-2|TRBJ1-1
TGTGCCAGCAGCTTGCGTAGTCCTTACACTGAAGCTTTCTTT
CASSLRSPYTEAFF
>14|once|.|TRBV29-1|TRBJ1-1
TGCAGCGTTGAAGACAGGGCCTATAGTGGCGGAGCTTTCTTT
CSVEDRAYSGGAFF
>15|.|TRBD2|TRBV27|TRBJ2-1
TGTGCCAGCACTCTAGCGGGGGGGCGTAACAATGAGCAGTTCTTC
CASTLAGGRNNEQFF
>14|.|.|TRBV28|TRBJ1-2
TGTGCCGGTAAGGGAGGGAGTAAGAGCTATGGCTACACCTTC
CAGKGGSKSYGYTF
>12|.|.|TRBV28|TRBJ2-2
TGTGCCAGCACCCGGGGGACCGGGGAGCTGTTTTTT
CASTRGTGELFF
>17|.|.|TRBV5-4|TRBJ2-2
TGTGCCAGCAGCAACCGACTAGGAGGGTCGAACACCGGGGAGCTGTTTTTT
CASSNRLGGSNTGELFF
>16|.|TRBD2|TRBV5-8|TRBJ2-1
TGTGCCAGCAGCCGCGGACTAGCGGGGGGGCTGAATGAGCAGTTCTTC
CASSRGLAGGLNEQFF
>15|.|.|TRBV6-6|TRBJ1-4
TGTGCCAGCAGCTCCACCCAACTATCTAATGAAAAACTGTTTTTT
CASSSTQLSNEKLFF
>15|.|TRBD2|TRBV2|TRBJ2-5
TGTGCCAGCACCTCAACTAGCGGGAGCCAAGAGACCCAGTACTTC
CASTSTSGSQETQYF
>14|.|.|TRBV19|TRBJ1-2
TGTGCCAGTAGTATCAGGCAGGATTATTATGGCTACACCTTC
CASSIRQDYYGYTF
>14|.|TRBD1|TRBV6-5|TRBJ1-1
TGTGCCAGCAGTCAACAGGGGTCTGGGACTGAAGCTTTCTTT
CASSQQGSGTEAFF
>17|.|.|TRBV28|TRBJ1-5
TGTGCCAGCATCCCGGGGGACCCAGGGCATAGCAATCAGCCCCAGCATTTT
CASIPGDPGHSNQPQHF
>13|few|.|TRBV10-3|TRBJ1-6
TGTGCCACGTCGCAGGGGTGGCATTCACCCCTCCACTTT
CATSQGWHSPLHF
>13|.|TRBD1|TRBV23-1|TRBJ1-6
TGCGCCAGCAACGTGACAGGGCCCTCACCCCTCCACTTT
CASNVTGPSPLHF
>14|.|TRBD2|TRBV30|TRBJ2-3
TGTGCCTGGAGTGTAAGGGTAGCGGGGGATACGCAGTATTTT
CAWSVRVAGDTQYF
>12|.|TRBD1|TRBV10-3|TRBJ1-1
TGTGCCTCCAACAGGGGGGGAACTGAAGCTTTCTTT
CASNRGGTEAFF